The present TCR beta chain was sequenced within a study of molecular identifiers for immune sequencing clone quantification. About the study: In replicates, RNA from approximately 22,000 or 94,000 naive CD8 cells was divided five ways and four parts were sequenced.

Study results and limitations: Clones above 20 RNA copies held over 97% of effector molecules, under 1% in naive cells.

From around 20,000 to 990,000 sorted cells, naive CD8 libraries were generated with 10%, 30% or 50% RNA. A CD8+CD4-CCR7+CD45RA+ gate was used to sort naive CD8 T cells. Via MiXCR, TCRdb re-called the PCR reads, giving one row per CDR3 protein. The sample has about 640,000 distinct CDR3 sequences, 15% to 20% seen once. Trimming took 0 bases from V and 6 from J, leaving 9 bases between them. Germline-derived CDR1 and CDR2 are SGHKS and YYEKEE (reference sequence). CDR3 length: 14 residues. This clonotype was seen more than once but under ten times. Its specificity is unknown. The material sequenced was naive CD8+ T cells from blood, with Jurkat cell RNA spiked in. As for subset: FACS-sorted CD8+CD4-CCR7+CD45RA+ naive T cells. The rearrangement links TRBV5-5 to TRBJ1-4; D not resolved. This receptor was obtained from a human donor in good health. Some libraries in this study had Jurkat cell RNA spiked in. The CDR3 DNA sequence: TGTGCCAGCAGCTTGGAGGTTGGGGATGAAAAACTGTTTTTT. Protein sequence: CASSLEVGDEKLFF.